Here is one T cell receptor (beta chain) with its context. This clone was observed a few times. Its specific antigen is unknown. No qualities accompany the bases; no much larger clone lies one base away. The trial excluded patients who had a history of autoimmune disease or were on systemic immunosuppression. In every dose cohort, peripheral blood was drawn for TCR sequencing at baseline, cycle 4 day 1, and cycle 7 day 1. The samples were taken from a phase I, first-in-human, multicenter, open-label dose-escalation trial of ivuxolimab. Adults with locally advanced or metastatic melanoma, renal cell, hepatocellular, or head and neck squamous cell carcinoma were enrolled in the trial. Before TCR sequencing, CD4+ and CD8+ T cells were separately sorted from peripheral blood. Genomic DNA was isolated from the sorted cells so that the TCRbeta CDR3 region could be sequenced. TCRbeta CDR3 regions were sequenced using the immunoSEQ Assay. TCRdb provides this immuneACCESS table in a form limited to in-frame rearrangements. Some clones are lacking; in checked studies, under half of them reflect an unresolved V gene, and why the rest are absent is not known. The sample profile shows around 150,000 clones; about nine tenths of them were found once. In total, the top ten clones hold approximately 1.1% of the sample.

The data belong to a study of OX40 agonist ivuxolimab in advanced cancers. In terms of the full investigation: Ivuxolimab was a fully human IgG2 agonistic monoclonal antibody targeting the costimulatory receptor OX40 (CD134). Intravenous ivuxolimab was administered to patients every 2 weeks at six dose levels: 0.01, 0.1, 0.3, 1.5, 3 and 10 mg/kg. The paper describes the monotherapy dose-escalation part (N ≈ 52 patients) of the phase I trial of ivuxolimab. Partial responses occurred in three dose-escalation patients: two with cutaneous melanoma and one with hepatocellular carcinoma. Prior anti-PD-1, anti-PD-L1 or anti-CTLA-4 therapy was permitted, and checkpoint inhibitors had been received by about 37% of dose-escalation patients. The point of sequencing TCRbeta in the periphery was to test whether ivuxolimab changed TCR sequence diversity and drove clonal T-cell expansion. Among the 50 to 55 dose-escalation patients, approximately 20 had hepatocellular carcinoma, 15 or so melanoma, 9 renal cell carcinoma and 9 head and neck cancer. A male proportion of 75% to 85% and a mean age of 60 years, ranging from roughly 23 to 90, were recorded for the dose-escalation cohort. What the authors observed across the whole study: Low levels of normalized T-cell clonal expansion were also seen in some patients who did not respond. The antigen specificity of the peripheral T cells that underwent clonal expansion was not determined. In the 0.1-3.0 mg/kg groups, partial responders were among the patients with the lowest normalized peripheral clonal expansion, particularly in CD8+ T cells. After ivuxolimab, more expanded clones were found on average in CD8+ T cells than in CD4+ T cells. At doses from 0.1 to 3.0 mg/kg, clonal expansion was seen in both CD4+ and CD8+ blood T cells between baseline and week 6.

Inclusive of the bounding cysteine and phenylalanine, the CDR3 is 14 residues long. This entry keeps only the CDR3 DNA: 42 bases, framed from base 1. The germline V gene encodes CDR1 SGDLS and CDR2 YYNGEE. Trimming takes 7 bases from V and 4 bases from J, and the germline ends sit 15 bases apart. The rearranged chain carries TRBV9 and TRBJ1-3; TRBD1 might be the D gene, on 6 matching bases. The receptor comes from an adult with an advanced solid tumor such as melanoma, head and neck, liver or kidney cancer. The sample consisted of CD4+ or CD8+ T cells sorted from blood, taken in a trial of the OX40 agonist ivuxolimab. CDR3 loop: CASGDIPNGNTIYF. The nucleotides are TGTGCCAGCGGGGACATCCCGAACGGAAACACCATATATTTT.